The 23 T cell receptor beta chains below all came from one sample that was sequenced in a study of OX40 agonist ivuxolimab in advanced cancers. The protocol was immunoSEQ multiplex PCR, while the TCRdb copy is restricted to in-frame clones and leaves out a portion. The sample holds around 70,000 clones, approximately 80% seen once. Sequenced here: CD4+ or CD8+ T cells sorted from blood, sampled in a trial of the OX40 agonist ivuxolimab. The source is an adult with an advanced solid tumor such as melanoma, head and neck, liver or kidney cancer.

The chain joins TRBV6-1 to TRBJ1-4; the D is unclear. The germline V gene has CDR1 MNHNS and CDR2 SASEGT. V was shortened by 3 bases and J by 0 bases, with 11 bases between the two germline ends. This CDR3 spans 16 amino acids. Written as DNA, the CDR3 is TGTGCCAGCAGTGATATAACGGCCGCAACTAATGAAAAACTGTTTTTT. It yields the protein CASSDITAATNEKLFF.

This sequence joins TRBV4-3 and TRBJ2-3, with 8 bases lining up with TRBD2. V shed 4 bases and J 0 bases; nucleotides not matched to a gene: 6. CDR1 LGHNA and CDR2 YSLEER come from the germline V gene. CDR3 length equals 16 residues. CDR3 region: CASSPMRGASTDTQYF. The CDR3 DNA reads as TGCGCCAGCAGCCCCATGCGGGGGGCTAGCACAGATACGCAGTATTTT.

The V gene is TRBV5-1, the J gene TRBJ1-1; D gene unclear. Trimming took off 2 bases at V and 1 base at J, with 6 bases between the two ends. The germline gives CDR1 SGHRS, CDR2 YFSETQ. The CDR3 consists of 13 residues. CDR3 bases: TGCGCCAGCAGCTTACCGCAGAACACTGAAGCTTTCTTT. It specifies CASSLPQNTEAFF.

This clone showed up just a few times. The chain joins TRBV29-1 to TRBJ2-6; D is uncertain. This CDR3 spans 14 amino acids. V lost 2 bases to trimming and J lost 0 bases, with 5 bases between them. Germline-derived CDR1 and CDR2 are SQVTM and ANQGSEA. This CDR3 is CSVEKDSGANVLTF. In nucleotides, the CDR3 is TGCAGCGTTGAAAAAGACTCTGGGGCCAACGTCCTGACTTTC.

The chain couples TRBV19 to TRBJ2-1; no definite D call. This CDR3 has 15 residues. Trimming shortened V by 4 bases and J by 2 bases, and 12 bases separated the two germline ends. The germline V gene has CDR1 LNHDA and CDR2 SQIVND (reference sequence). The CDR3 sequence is CASSSQLSAYNEQFF. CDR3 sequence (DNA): TGTGCCAGTAGTAGCCAGCTATCGGCCTACAATGAGCAGTTCTTC.

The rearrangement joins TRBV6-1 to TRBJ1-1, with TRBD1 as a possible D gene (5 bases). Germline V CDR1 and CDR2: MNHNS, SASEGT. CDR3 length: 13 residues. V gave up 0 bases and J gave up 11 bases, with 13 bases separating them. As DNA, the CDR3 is TGTGCCAGCAGTGAAGCTTGGGGACGAGGGGCTTTCTTT. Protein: CASSEAWGRGAFF.

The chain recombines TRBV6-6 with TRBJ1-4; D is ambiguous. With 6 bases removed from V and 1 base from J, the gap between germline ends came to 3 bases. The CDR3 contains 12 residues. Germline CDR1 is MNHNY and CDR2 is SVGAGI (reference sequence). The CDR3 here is CASRVTNEKLFF. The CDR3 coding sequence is TGTGCCAGCAGGGTAACTAATGAAAAACTGTTTTTT.

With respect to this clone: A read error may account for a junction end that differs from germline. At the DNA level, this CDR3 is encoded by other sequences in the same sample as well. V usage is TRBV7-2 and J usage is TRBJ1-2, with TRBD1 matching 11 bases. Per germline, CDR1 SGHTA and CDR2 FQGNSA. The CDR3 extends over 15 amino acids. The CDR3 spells CASSFRTGGLYGYTF. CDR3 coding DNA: TGTGCCAGCAGCTTCCGGACAGGGGGCCTTTATGGTTACACCTTC.

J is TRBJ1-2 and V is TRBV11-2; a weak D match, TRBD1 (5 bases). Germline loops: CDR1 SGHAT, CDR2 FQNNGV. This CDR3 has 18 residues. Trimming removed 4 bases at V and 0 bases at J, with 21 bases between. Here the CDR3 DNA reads TGTGCCAGCAGCTCAGGGAGGGGAAACAGACGCGCTAACTATGGCTACACCTTC. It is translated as CASSSGRGNRRANYGYTF.

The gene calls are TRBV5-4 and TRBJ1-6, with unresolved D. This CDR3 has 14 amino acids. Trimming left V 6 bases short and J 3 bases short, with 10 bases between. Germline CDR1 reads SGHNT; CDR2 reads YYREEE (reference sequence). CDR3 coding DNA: TGTGCCAGCACGTCCCAGCTCTATAATTCACCCCTCCACTTT. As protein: CASTSQLYNSPLHF.

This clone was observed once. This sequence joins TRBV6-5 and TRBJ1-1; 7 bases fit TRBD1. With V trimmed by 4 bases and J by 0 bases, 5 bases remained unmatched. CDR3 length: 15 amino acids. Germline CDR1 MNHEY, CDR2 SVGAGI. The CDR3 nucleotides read TGTGCCAGCAGTTCCGGGGACAGAGTGAACACTGAAGCTTTCTTT. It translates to CASSSGDRVNTEAFF.

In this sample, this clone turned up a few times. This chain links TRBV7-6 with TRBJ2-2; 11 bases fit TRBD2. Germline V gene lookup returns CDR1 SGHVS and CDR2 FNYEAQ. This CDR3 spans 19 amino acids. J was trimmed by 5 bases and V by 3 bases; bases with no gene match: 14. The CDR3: CASSLTSPVAGGHTGELFF. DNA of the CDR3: TGTGCCAGCAGCTTGACTTCGCCCGTAGCGGGGGGGCATACCGGGGAGCTGTTTTTT. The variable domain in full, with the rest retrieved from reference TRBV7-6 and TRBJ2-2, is GAGVSQSPRYKVTKRGQDVALRCDPISGHVSLYWYRQALGQGPEFLTYFNYEAQQDKSGLPNDRFSAERPEGSISTLTIQRTEQRDSAMYRCASSLTSPVAGGHTGELFFGEGSRLTVL.

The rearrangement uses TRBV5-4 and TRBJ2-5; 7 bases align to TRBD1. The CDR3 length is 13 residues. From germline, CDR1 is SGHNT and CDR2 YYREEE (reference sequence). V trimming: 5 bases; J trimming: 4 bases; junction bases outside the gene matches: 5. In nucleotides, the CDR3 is TGTGCCAGCAGTACCAGGGGGACAGAGACCCAGTACTTC. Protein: CASSTRGTETQYF. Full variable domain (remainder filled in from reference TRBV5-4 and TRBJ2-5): ETGVTQSPTHLIKTRGQQVTLRCSSQSGHNTVSWYQQALGQGPQFIFQYYREEENGRGNFPPRFSGLQFPNYSSELNVNALELDDSALYLCASSTRGTETQYFGPGTRLLVL.

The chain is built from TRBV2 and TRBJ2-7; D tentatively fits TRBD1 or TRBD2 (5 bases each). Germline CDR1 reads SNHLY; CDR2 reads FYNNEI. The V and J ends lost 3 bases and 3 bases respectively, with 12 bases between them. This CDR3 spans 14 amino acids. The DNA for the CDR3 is TGTGCCAGCAGTGATCGTACAGGACTCTACGAGCAGTACTTC. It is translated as CASSDRTGLYEQYF.

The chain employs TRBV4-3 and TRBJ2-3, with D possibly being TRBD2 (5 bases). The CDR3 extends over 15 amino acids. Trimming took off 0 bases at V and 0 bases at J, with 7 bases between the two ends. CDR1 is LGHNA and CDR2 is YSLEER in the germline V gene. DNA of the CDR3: TGCGCCAGCAGCCAAGACGGGGTTAGCACAGATACGCAGTATTTT. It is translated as CASSQDGVSTDTQYF.

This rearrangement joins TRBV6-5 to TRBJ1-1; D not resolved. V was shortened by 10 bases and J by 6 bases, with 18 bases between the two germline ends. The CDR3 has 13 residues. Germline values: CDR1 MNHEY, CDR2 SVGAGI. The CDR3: CATNLVVAAEAFF. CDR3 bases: TGTGCCACCAATCTAGTTGTAGCGGCTGAAGCTTTCTTT.

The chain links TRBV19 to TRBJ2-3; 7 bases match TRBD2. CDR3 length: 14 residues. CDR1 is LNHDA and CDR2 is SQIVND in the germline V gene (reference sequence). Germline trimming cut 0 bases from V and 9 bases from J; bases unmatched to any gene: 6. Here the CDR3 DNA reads TGTGCCAGTAGTATAGATGCAGGGCGGGAGACGCAGTATTTT. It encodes CASSIDAGRETQYF.

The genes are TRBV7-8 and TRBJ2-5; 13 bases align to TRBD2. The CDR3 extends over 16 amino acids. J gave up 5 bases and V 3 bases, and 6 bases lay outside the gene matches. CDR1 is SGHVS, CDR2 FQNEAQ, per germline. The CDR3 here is CASSFTSGGAWETQYF. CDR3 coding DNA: TGTGCCAGCAGCTTTACTAGCGGGGGGGCCTGGGAGACCCAGTACTTC. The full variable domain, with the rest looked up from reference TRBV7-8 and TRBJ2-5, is GAGVSQSPRYKVAKRGQDVALRCDPISGHVSLFWYQQALGQGPEFLTYFQNEAQLDKSGLPSDRFFAERPEGSVSTLKIQRTQQEDSAVYLCASSFTSGGAWETQYFGPGTRLLVL.

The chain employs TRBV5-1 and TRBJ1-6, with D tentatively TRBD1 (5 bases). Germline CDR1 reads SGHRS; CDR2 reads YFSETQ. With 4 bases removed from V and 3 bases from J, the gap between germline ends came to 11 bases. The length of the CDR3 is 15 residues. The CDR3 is CASSLGTGYNSPLHF. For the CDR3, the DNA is TGCGCCAGCAGCCTGGGGACCGGCTATAATTCACCCCTCCACTTT.

CDR3 sequence: CASSSTIDPYEQYF. The CDR3 DNA sequence: TGTGCCAGCAGTTCGACCATCGACCCCTACGAGCAGTACTTC. V gene TRBV6-9 combines with J gene TRBJ2-7, with no clear D. Trimming removed 4 bases from V and 2 bases from J, with 12 bases in between. This CDR3 is built from 14 residues. Germline lookup yields CDR1 MNHGY and CDR2 SVAAGI.

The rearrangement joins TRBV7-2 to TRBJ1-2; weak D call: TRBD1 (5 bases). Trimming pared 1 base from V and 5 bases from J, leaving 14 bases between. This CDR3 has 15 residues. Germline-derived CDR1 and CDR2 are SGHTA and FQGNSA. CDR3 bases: TGTGCCAGCAGCTTAGGCCCGACAGAGATATATGGCTACACCTTC. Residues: CASSLGPTEIYGYTF.

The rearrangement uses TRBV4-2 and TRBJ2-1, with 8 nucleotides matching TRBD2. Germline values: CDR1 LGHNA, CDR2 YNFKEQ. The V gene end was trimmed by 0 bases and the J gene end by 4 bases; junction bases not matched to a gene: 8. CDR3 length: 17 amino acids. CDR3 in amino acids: CASSQEIFGGGYNEQFF. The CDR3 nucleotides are TGTGCCAGCAGCCAAGAGATATTCGGGGGGGGTTACAATGAGCAGTTCTTC.

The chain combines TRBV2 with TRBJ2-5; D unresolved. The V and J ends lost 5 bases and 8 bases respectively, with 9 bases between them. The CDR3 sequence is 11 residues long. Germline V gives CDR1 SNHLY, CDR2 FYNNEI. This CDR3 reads CASSPQNTQYF. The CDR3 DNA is TGTGCCAGCAGTCCCCAAAACACCCAGTACTTC.